These 27 T cell receptor beta chains originate from one sample sequenced in a study of blood T cell repertoires in COVID-19. Measured with immunoSEQ multiplex PCR; TCRdb has only the in-frame clones, and not every one. The sample has about 97,000 clones; about 89% are singletons. Sequences were obtained from peripheral blood. The receptors were gathered from a woman aged 25-40 years with acute or convalescent COVID-19.

DNA of the CDR3: TGTGCCAGCAGCTTGCCCAGAGGAATTCAGCCCCAGCATTTT. Protein sequence: CASSLPRGIQPQHF. The chain combines TRBV5-6 with TRBJ1-5, with no clear D. The length of the CDR3 is 14 residues. In germline, CDR1 is SGHDT, CDR2 YYEEEE. Trimming pared 1 base from V and 6 bases from J, leaving 11 bases between.

This clone was found once. The J gene is TRBJ1-2, the V gene TRBV7-8; a weak D match, TRBD1 (5 bases). The length of the CDR3 is 13 residues. CDR1 is SGHVS, CDR2 FQNEAQ, per germline. V was clipped by 3 bases and J by 4 bases, with 9 bases between them. The CDR3: CASSLNQGYGYTF. CDR3 sequence (DNA): TGTGCCAGCAGCTTGAACCAGGGCTATGGCTACACCTTC.

The chain combines TRBV7-6 with TRBJ2-3, with a weak D call TRBD2 (5 bases). The CDR3 totals 14 residues. Trimming shortened V by 5 bases and J by 6 bases, and 15 bases separated the two germline ends. Germline-derived CDR1 and CDR2 are SGHVS and FNYEAQ. The DNA of the CDR3 is TGTGCCAGCAGCCCCTGGACTGATGCGGATACGCAGTATTTT. Protein sequence: CASSPWTDADTQYF. The full variable domain, completed using reference TRBV7-6 and TRBJ2-3, is GAGVSQSPRYKVTKRGQDVALRCDPISGHVSLYWYRQALGQGPEFLTYFNYEAQQDKSGLPNDRFSAERPEGSISTLTIQRTEQRDSAMYRCASSPWTDADTQYFGPGTRLTVL.

This clone was observed once. The CDR3 DNA reads TGCGCCAGCAGCGACGGGTCGAGCTCTGGAAACACCATATATTTT. Translating gives CASSDGSSSGNTIYF. The chain combines TRBV5-1 with TRBJ1-3; no clear D gene. Germline CDR1 is SGHRS and CDR2 is YFSETQ. V shed 4 bases and J shed 0 bases, with 11 bases lying between them. This CDR3 contains 15 residues.

The chain has TRBV7-8 and TRBJ2-3, with a weak D call TRBD2 (8 bases). The CDR3 spans 16 residues. Germline assignment: CDR1 SGHVS and CDR2 FQNEAQ. The V gene lost 5 bases and the J gene lost 3 bases, with 18 bases spanning the gap. CDR3 nucleotides: TGTGCCAGCAGCCCAAGGGACAGCGGGGGAACAGATACGCAGTATTTT. This translates into CASSPRDSGGTDTQYF.

The chain employs TRBV28 and TRBJ2-3; no reliable D call. V was trimmed by 6 bases and J by 7 bases, leaving 14 bases between them. The CDR3 totals 13 residues. Germline lookup yields CDR1 MDHEN and CDR2 SYDVKM. The DNA of the CDR3 is TGTGCCAGCAGCCTCGTGAGCTCAAATACGCAGTATTTT. This codes for CASSLVSSNTQYF.

The V and J genes are TRBV28 and TRBJ1-5, with TRBD1 matching 9 bases. V gave up 7 bases and J gave up 1 base; unmatched junction bases: 5. CDR3 length equals 15 residues. Germline-derived CDR1 and CDR2 are MDHEN and SYDVKM. The CDR3 DNA follows: TGTGCCAGCACCCAGGACAGGGGAAGCAATCAGCCCCAGCATTTT. Its translation: CASTQDRGSNQPQHF.

The V call is TRBV15, the J call TRBJ1-5; D might be TRBD1 (5 bases). V was shortened by 1 base and J by 8 bases, with 15 bases between the two germline ends. The CDR3 runs 15 residues. The germline V gene has CDR1 LNHNV and CDR2 YYDKDF (reference sequence). Here the CDR3 DNA reads TGTGCCACCAGCAGAGCCTGGGACTCCGTGGAGCCCCAGCATTTT. Its translation: CATSRAWDSVEPQHF.

The rearrangement joins TRBV4-1 to TRBJ1-2, with D hard to call. Germline CDR1 MGHRA, CDR2 YSYEKL. Trimming pared 0 bases from V and 4 bases from J, leaving 9 bases between. This CDR3 is built from 14 residues. In DNA, the CDR3 is TGCGCCAGCAGCCAAGATCCTGGGAGCTATGGCTACACCTTC. Its protein is CASSQDPGSYGYTF.

This chain connects TRBV4-2 to TRBJ1-4, with 11 nucleotides matching TRBD1. V lost 1 base to trimming and J lost 7 bases; unmatched junction nucleotides: 2. Germline values: CDR1 LGHNA, CDR2 YNFKEQ. The CDR3 contains 15 residues. The chain's CDR3 is CASSQVGTGGEKLFF. CDR3 bases: TGTGCCAGCAGCCAAGTCGGGACAGGGGGTGAAAAACTGTTTTTT.

This clone occurred once. The chain has TRBV5-1 and TRBJ1-2; the match to TRBD1 covers 8 bases. Germline V gene sequence: CDR1 SGHRS, CDR2 YFSETQ. CDR3 length: 15 amino acids. Germline trimming cut 4 bases from V and 4 bases from J; bases unmatched to any gene: 9. CDR3 nucleotide sequence: TGCGCCAGCAGCCCCGGACAGGGCAGCCCCTATGGCTACACCTTC. It encodes CASSPGQGSPYGYTF. Based on the CDR3 plus reference TRBV5-1 and TRBJ1-2, the full variable domain is KAGVTQTPRYLIKTRGQQVTLSCSPISGHRSVSWYQQTPGQGLQFLFEYFSETQRNKGNFPGRFSGRQFSNSRSEMNVSTLELGDSALYLCASSPGQGSPYGYTFGSGTRLTVV.

The table lists this clone with a count of one. DNA of the CDR3: TGTGCCAGCAGTTACGCTCCGGGACAGGGTAGTTACGAGCAGTACTTC. Translation: CASSYAPGQGSYEQYF. V and J are TRBV6-6 and TRBJ2-7, with 9 bases lining up with TRBD1. Germline V gene sequence: CDR1 MNHNY, CDR2 SVGAGI (reference sequence). V lost 2 bases to trimming and J lost 4 bases; unmatched junction nucleotides: 9. The CDR3 consists of 16 residues.

The chain carries TRBV7-9 and TRBJ1-2; TRBD1 is a possible D gene (5 bases). The V gene lost 5 bases and the J gene lost 2 bases, with 12 bases spanning the gap. Germline-derived CDR1 and CDR2 are SEHNR and FQNEAQ (reference sequence). This CDR3 is built from 14 residues. The CDR3: CASSKDRANYGYTF. The CDR3 bases are TGTGCCAGCAGCAAAGACAGAGCCAACTATGGCTACACCTTC.

This clone was recorded a few times. The chain combines TRBV9 with TRBJ1-2; D might be TRBD1 (6 bases). From germline, CDR1 is SGDLS and CDR2 YYNGEE. V was pared by 4 bases and J by 4 bases, with 17 bases between. This CDR3 is built from 15 residues. The CDR3: CASSPDRHFFYGYTF. CDR3 DNA sequence: TGTGCCAGCAGCCCGGACAGACATTTTTTCTATGGCTACACCTTC.

The rearrangement uses TRBV28 and TRBJ2-5; 7 bases align to TRBD2. This CDR3 has 13 amino acids. Losses at the gene ends were 5 bases for V and 5 bases for J; bases not matched to a gene: 5. Germline V lookup: CDR1 MDHEN, CDR2 SYDVKM. The CDR3 loop reads CASSGLVRETQYF. CDR3 nucleotide sequence: TGTGCCAGCAGTGGACTAGTGAGGGAGACCCAGTACTTC.

The J gene is TRBJ1-1, the V gene TRBV12-3 or TRBV12-4; 9 bases agree with TRBD1. CDR3 size: 13 residues. Trimming took 5 bases from V and 6 from J; bases not matched to a gene: 4. CDR3: CASSPTGGSEAFF. CDR3 coding DNA: TGTGCCAGCAGTCCCACAGGGGGCTCTGAAGCTTTCTTT.

Points on this clone: This same CDR3 is encoded by further DNA sequences in the sample. The chain has TRBV9 and TRBJ1-4; unclear D gene. Germline lookup yields CDR1 SGDLS and CDR2 YYNGEE. V lost 2 bases and J lost 6, with 11 bases in between. CDR3 size: 14 residues. The CDR3 bases are TGTGCCAGCAGCGTGGCTCCCCTAGATGAAAAACTGTTTTTT. Amino acid sequence: CASSVAPLDEKLFF.

This clone appeared a single time. V gene TRBV11-2 combines with J gene TRBJ2-2, with a weak D call TRBD1 (5 bases). This CDR3 contains 17 residues. The V gene lost 1 base and the J gene lost 8 bases, with 20 bases spanning the gap. Germline-derived CDR1 and CDR2 are SGHAT and FQNNGV. Here the CDR3 DNA reads TGTGCCAGCAGCTTAGTATACGGCAGGGCAGTAACAGGGGAGCTGTTTTTT. Translating gives CASSLVYGRAVTGELFF.

The rearrangement links TRBV14 to TRBJ2-1; D not certain. Trimming pared 0 bases from V and 7 bases from J, leaving 7 bases between. The germline gives CDR1 SGHDN, CDR2 FVKESK. The CDR3 has 13 residues. CDR3 amino acids: CASSQDYFNEQFF. DNA of the CDR3: TGTGCCAGCAGCCAAGATTACTTTAATGAGCAGTTCTTC. Based on the CDR3 plus reference TRBV14 and TRBJ2-1, the full variable domain is EAGVTQFPSHSVIEKGQTVTLRCDPISGHDNLYWYRRVMGKEIKFLLHFVKESKQDESGMPNNRFLAERTGGTYSTLKVQPAELEDSGVYFCASSQDYFNEQFFGPGTRLTVL.

This clone came up a few times. The chain carries TRBV4-2 and TRBJ2-1, with D possibly matching TRBD1 (5 bases). The V gene's germline CDR1 is LGHNA and CDR2 YNFKEQ. CDR3 length: 15 amino acids. V was cut by 3 bases and J by 5 bases, with 14 bases left in between. The CDR3 region has the DNA TGTGCCAGCAGCCAGGAGAAAGCCAGGGACAATGAGCAGTTCTTC. Translating it yields CASSQEKARDNEQFF.

The rearrangement joins TRBV5-1 to TRBJ2-7; D perhaps matches TRBD1 (7 bases). There are 15 residues in the CDR3. V was trimmed by 2 bases and J by 4 bases, leaving 16 bases between them. The germline V gene has CDR1 SGHRS and CDR2 YFSETQ. CDR3: CASSFNTGDWYEQYF. The CDR3 coding sequence is TGCGCCAGCAGCTTCAATACAGGGGACTGGTACGAGCAGTACTTC.

This clone was seen once. V and J are TRBV9 and TRBJ2-1; no reliable D call. Trimming cost V 0 bases and J 2 bases, with 12 bases left between them. The CDR3 extends over 16 amino acids. Germline CDR1 is SGDLS and CDR2 is YYNGEE. The CDR3 region has the DNA TGTGCCAGCAGCGTAGCTCCCACAGAAGCCTACAATGAGCAGTTCTTC. It encodes CASSVAPTEAYNEQFF.

This clone occurred once. The chain employs TRBV5-1 and TRBJ2-1; D possibly corresponds to TRBD2 (6 bases). The CDR3 runs 14 residues. V gave up 0 bases and J gave up 10 bases, with 14 bases separating them. The V gene's germline CDR1 is SGHRS and CDR2 YFSETQ. CDR3 bases: TGCGCCAGCAGCTTGGGTCGGGGGTCACGGGAGCAGTTCTTC. Amino acid sequence: CASSLGRGSREQFF.

This sequence joins TRBV12-5 and TRBJ1-1; 7 bases map to TRBD1. Germline V gene sequence: CDR1 LGHNT, CDR2 FRNRAP. V trimming: 6 bases; J trimming: 0 bases; junction bases outside the gene matches: 7. The CDR3 has 15 residues. This CDR3 is CASGPPRGLNTEAFF. The CDR3 DNA sequence: TGTGCTAGTGGCCCCCCCAGGGGGTTGAACACTGAAGCTTTCTTT.

This clone has a handful of counts. The same CDR3 is also encoded by other DNA sequences in this sample. The rearrangement joins TRBV18 to TRBJ2-3, with D perhaps matching TRBD2 (5 bases). The length of the CDR3 is 15 residues. CDR1 is KGHSH and CDR2 is LQKENI in the germline V gene. Trimming took 0 bases from V and 0 from J, leaving 7 bases between them. CDR3 region: CASSPPGASTDTQYF. CDR3 sequence (DNA): TGTGCCAGCTCACCACCGGGAGCTAGCACAGATACGCAGTATTTT. Filled out from reference TRBV18 and TRBJ2-3, the complete variable domain reads NAGVMQNPRHLVRRRGQEARLRCSPMKGHSHVYWYRQLPEEGLKFMVYLQKENIIDESGMPKERFSAEFPKEGPSILRIQQVVRGDSAAYFCASSPPGASTDTQYFGPGTRLTVL.

This chain connects TRBV10-3 to TRBJ1-1; a possible D gene is TRBD1 (5 bases). Germline V gene lookup returns CDR1 ENHRY and CDR2 SYGVKD. Between the trimmed V and J ends, which lost 6 bases and 1 base, there was a span of 9 bases. The CDR3 has 13 residues. Here the CDR3 reads CAISSGQNTEAFF. For the CDR3, the DNA is TGTGCCATCAGCTCCGGACAGAACACTGAAGCTTTCTTT.

This chain links TRBV9 with TRBJ2-1; D not resolved. The length of the CDR3 is 15 residues. Looked up from germline, CDR1 is SGDLS and CDR2 is YYNGEE. The ends were cut back, 0 bases at V and 3 bases at J, with 10 bases in the middle. The CDR3 is CASSVGPEYYNEQFF. The CDR3 region has the DNA TGTGCCAGCAGCGTAGGGCCAGAATACTACAATGAGCAGTTCTTC.